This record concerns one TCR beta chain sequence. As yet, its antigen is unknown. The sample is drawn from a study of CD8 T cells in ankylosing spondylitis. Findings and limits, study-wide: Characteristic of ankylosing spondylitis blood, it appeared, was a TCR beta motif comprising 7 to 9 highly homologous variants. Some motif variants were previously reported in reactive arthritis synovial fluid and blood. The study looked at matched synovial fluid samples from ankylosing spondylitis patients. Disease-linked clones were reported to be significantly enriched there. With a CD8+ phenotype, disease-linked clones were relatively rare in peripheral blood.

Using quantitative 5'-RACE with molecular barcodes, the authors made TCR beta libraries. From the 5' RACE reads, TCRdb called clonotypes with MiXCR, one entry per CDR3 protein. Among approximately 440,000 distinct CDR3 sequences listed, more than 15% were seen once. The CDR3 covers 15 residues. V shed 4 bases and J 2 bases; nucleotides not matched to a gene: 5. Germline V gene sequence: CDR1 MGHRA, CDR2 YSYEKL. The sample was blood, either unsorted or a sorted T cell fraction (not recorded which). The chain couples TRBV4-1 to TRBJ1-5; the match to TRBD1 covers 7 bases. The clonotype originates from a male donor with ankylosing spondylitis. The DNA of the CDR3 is TGCGCCAGCAGCCCACCCGACAGGGGCAATCAGCCCCAGCATTTT. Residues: CASSPPDRGNQPQHF.